The present T cell receptor beta chain was sequenced within a study of CD8+CD57+ T cells in acquired aplastic anemia listed by TCRdb under 2018. Background on the whole study: A mean of roughly 3.2 ug of DNA, ranging from about 0.2 to 27.4 ug, was extracted from sorted CD4+ and CD8+ cells. CD8+CD57+ expansion was defined as frequency above the mean frequency observed in healthy subjects.

Genomic DNA served as template for TCR beta VDJ combination and CDR3 sequence profiling. An Illumina HiSeq 2000 was used for TCR repertoire sequencing. The study's processing was this. Repertoires were assessed using TRBV/TRBJ rearrangement plots, CDR3 size and DJ length profiles, and Simpson's diversity index. The most abundant DNA sequence in the deep sequencing data was defined as the immunodominant clone. CDR3 amino acid sequences were checked for sharing across subjects and were also compared against the VDJdb database and published repertoires. TCRdb trimmed public reads at Q25 via fastp, called clones via MiXCR and kept in-frame beta chains. Each entry is one CDR3 protein sequence, shown with its most common DNA and genes. Here the V and J calls rest on TCRdb's processing, not on the authors' analysis. The sample table shows about 240,000 distinct CDR3 sequences, and around 43% are seen once. The ten most abundant clones make up about 8.3% of the sample.

The patients picked for sequencing were ones in whom flow cytometry had shown an expansion of CD8+CD57+ cells. Severe acquired aplastic anemia was diagnosed in all patients according to International Study of Aplastic Anemia and Agranulocytosis and Camitta criteria. At the time blood was sampled, none of the patients had received any therapy. TCR repertoires of sorted CD4+ and CD8+ blood T cells from severe aplastic anemia patients and healthy subjects were deep-sequenced in the study. Patients were enrolled in the USA under clinicaltrials.gov protocols 00001620, 01623167, 00001397, 00071045, 00081523 and 00961064. Ficoll-Paque density gradient centrifugation was used to isolate peripheral blood mononuclear cells. CD4+ and CD8+ T cells were sorted by FACS or magnetic beads before DNA extraction. From the cysteine through the phenylalanine, the CDR3 covers 14 amino acids. Only the CDR3 region is kept as DNA, spanning 42 bases read in frame from base 1. V has 4 bases trimmed and J has 5 bases trimmed; junction bases matching no gene number 6. Via the germline V gene, CDR1 is SGDLS and CDR2 YYNGEE.

Of note for this clonotype: Its antigen is unknown. Nothing much larger sits one base from this clone, and base qualities are not available.

On the study overall, not on this receptor specifically: Around 27 CD8+ CDR3 sequences were found to be shared between patients and controls, but these sequences appeared to be highly expressed in patients and within the immunodominant clones of the patients. Between patients and healthy controls, no significant difference in CD8+ Simpson's diversity was found (P=0.060).

Sequenced material: sorted CD4+, CD8+, or CD8+CD57+ T cells (not recorded which) from PBMCs. The rearranged chain carries TRBV9 and TRBJ1-3, and TRBD1 aligns with 7 junction nucleotides. This clonotype originated in a human donor with aplastic anemia. The nucleotides are TGTGCCAGCAGCCTATCAGGGGGGAGAAACACCATATATTTT. Its amino acids are CASSLSGGRNTIYF.